Listed below are T cell receptor beta chains from one sample, sequenced in a study of breast tumors, draining lymph nodes, adjacent tissues. One entry per CDR3 protein, called by TCRdb with MiXCR from the multiplex PCR reads. The sample contains approximately 210,000 distinct CDR3 sequences, approximately 29% of which appear only once. The sequenced sample consisted of axillary lymph node tissue. The receptors shown here come from a female donor with breast cancer. Some clones in this sample may be carry-over from other donors' samples. Both conserved end residues are part of each CDR3.

TRBJ1-5 16 TRBV20-1 CSAPGLAGGEGETQHF
TRBJ1-2 14 TRBV12-3/TRBV12-4 CASSDGLTNYGYTF
TRBJ2-5 16 TRBV24-1 CATSSPRLAGGETQYF
TRBJ2-2 13 TRBV6-2/TRBV6-3 CASSLPPPGELFF
TRBJ1-4 19 TRBV6-5 CASSSLPDGPINVMKKLFF
TRBJ1-5 16 TRBV6-2/TRBV6-3 CASSSRQGALNQPQHF
TRBJ1-2 14 TRBV27 CASSLDRLGDGYTF
TRBJ2-3 16 TRBV24-1 CATSDLAGAVPDTQYF
TRBJ1-5 17 TRBV4-3 CASSQGQGTHSNQPQHF
TRBJ1-1 14 TRBV11-2 CASSLERVNTEAFF
TRBJ2-1 14 TRBV20-1 CSAPRSGRANEQFF
TRBJ1-4 15 TRBV7-2 CASSRSGRGNEKLFF
TRBJ2-3 13 TRBV6-6 CASRNDGADTQYF
TRBJ2-1 14 TRBV24-1 CATRAPISYNEQFF
TRBJ2-5 14 TRBV5-1 CASSSTGAQDTQYF
TRBJ2-7 15 TRBV5-1 CASSLGTPQSYEQYF
TRBJ2-7 16 TRBV4-2 CASSQTLVPVTYEQYF
TRBJ1-5 16 TRBV5-5 CASSFTPTDSNQPQHF
TRBJ1-1 16 TRBV5-6 CASRPRATAVYTEAFF
TRBJ1-6 17 TRBV6-1 CASSEYRTVSYNSPLHF
TRBJ2-2 17 TRBV7-3 CASSLGTGDVHTGELFF
TRBJ2-3 14 TRBV4-1 CASSQISLTDTQYF
TRBJ2-5 18 TRBV9 CASSVGRDRQLYQETQYF
TRBJ1-1 11 TRBV11-3 CASSYFTEASF
TRBJ1-2 11 TRBV29-1 CSGGENYGYTF
TRBJ2-3 18 TRBV20-1 CSARYPPRGGLGTDTQYF
TRBJ1-4 13 TRBV7-3 CASSQGGTEKLFF
TRBJ2-1 15 TRBV11-2 CASSLGQGGVNEQFF
TRBJ1-5 18 TRBV5-8 CASRESRGHSKRNQPQHF
TRBJ2-7 14 TRBV29-1 CSVVLAGGPYEQYF
TRBJ1-2 15 TRBV18 CASSLDRGRRYGYTF
TRBJ2-7 17 TRBV7-8 CASSLAVPGQGAQEQYF
TRBJ1-4 14 TRBV12-3/TRBV12-4 CAIAEGAYNEKLFF
TRBJ1-1 11 TRBV18 CASSPGVAAFF